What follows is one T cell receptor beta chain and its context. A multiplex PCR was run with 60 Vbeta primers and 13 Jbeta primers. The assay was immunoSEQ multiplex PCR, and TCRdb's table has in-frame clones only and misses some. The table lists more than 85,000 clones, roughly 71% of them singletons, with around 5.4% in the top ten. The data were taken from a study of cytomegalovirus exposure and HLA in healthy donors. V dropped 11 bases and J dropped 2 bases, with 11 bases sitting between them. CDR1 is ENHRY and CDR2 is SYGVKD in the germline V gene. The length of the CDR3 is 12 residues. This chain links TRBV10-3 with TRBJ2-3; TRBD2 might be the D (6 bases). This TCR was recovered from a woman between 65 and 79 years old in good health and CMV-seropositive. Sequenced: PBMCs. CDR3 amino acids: CAHGDSTDTQYF. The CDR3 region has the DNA TGTGCCCATGGGGACTCCACAGATACGCAGTATTTT.